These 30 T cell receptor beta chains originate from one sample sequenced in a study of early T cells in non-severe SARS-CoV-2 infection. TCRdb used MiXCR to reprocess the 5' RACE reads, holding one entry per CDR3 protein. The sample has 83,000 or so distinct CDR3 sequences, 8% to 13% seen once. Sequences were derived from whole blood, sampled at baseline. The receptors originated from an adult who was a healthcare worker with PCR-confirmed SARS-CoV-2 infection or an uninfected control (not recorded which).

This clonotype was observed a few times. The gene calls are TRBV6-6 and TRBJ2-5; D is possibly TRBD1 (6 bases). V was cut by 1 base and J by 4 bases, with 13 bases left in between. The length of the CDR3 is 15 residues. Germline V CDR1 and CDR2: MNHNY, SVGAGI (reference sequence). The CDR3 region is CASSYYGRGGETQYF. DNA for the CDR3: TGTGCCAGCAGTTACTATGGCAGGGGCGGAGAGACCCAGTACTTC.

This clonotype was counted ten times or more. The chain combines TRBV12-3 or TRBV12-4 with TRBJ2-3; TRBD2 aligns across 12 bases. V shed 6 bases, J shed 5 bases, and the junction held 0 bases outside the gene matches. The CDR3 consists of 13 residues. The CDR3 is CASRGLAGDTQYF. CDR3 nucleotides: TGTGCCAGCAGGGGACTAGCGGGAGATACGCAGTATTTT.

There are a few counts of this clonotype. The DNA of the CDR3 is TGTGCCTGGAGTGTATTTCAGGCAGATACGCAGTATTTT. Translated, it gives CAWSVFQADTQYF. The rearrangement joins TRBV30 to TRBJ2-3; D unresolved. CDR3 length equals 13 residues. The ends were cut back, 0 bases at V and 4 bases at J, with 8 bases in the middle. CDR1 is GTSNPN and CDR2 is SVGIG in the germline V gene (reference sequence).

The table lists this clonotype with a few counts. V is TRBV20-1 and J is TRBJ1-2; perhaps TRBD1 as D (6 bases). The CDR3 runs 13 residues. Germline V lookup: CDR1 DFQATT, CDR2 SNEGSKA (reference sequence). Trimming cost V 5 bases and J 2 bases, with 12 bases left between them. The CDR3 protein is CSAYDGQNYGYTF. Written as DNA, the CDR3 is TGCAGTGCTTATGATGGACAGAACTATGGCTACACCTTC.

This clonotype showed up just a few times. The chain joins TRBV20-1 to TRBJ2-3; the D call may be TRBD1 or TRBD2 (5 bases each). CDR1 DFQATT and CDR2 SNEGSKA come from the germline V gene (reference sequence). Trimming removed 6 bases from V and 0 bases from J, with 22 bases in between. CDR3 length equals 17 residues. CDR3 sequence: CSAVLPGTPASTDTQYF. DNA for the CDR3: TGCAGTGCGGTCCTCCCGGGGACGCCCGCTAGCACAGATACGCAGTATTTT.

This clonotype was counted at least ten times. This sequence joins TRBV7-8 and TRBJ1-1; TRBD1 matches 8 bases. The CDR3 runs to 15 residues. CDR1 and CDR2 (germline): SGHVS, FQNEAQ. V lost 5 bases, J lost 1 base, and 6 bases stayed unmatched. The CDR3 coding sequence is TGTGCCAGCAGCCCGCCGACAGGGGCGAACACTGAAGCTTTCTTT. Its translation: CASSPPTGANTEAFF.

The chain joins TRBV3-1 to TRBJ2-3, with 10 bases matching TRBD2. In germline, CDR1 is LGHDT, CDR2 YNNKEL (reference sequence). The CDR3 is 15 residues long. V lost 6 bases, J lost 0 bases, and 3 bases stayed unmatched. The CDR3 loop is CASRLTSGSTDTQYF. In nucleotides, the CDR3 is TGTGCCAGCAGACTGACTAGCGGGAGCACAGATACGCAGTATTTT.

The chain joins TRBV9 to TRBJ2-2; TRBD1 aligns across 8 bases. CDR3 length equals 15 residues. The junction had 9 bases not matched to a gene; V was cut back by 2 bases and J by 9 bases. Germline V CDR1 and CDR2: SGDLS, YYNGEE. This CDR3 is CASSVFDRGHRELFF. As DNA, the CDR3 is TGTGCCAGCAGCGTTTTTGACAGGGGCCACAGGGAGCTGTTTTTT.

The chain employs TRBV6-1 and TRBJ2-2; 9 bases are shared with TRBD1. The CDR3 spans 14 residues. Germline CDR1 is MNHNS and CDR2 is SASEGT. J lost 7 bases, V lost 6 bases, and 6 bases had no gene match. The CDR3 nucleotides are TGTGCCAGCAGGGCACAGGGGGCCGGCGGGGAGCTGTTTTTT. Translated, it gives CASRAQGAGGELFF.

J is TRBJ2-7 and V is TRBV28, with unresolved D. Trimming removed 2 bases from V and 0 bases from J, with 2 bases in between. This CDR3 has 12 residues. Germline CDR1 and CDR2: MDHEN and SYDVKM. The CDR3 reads CASSLPSYEQYF. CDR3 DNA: TGTGCCAGCAGTTTACCCTCCTACGAGCAGTACTTC.

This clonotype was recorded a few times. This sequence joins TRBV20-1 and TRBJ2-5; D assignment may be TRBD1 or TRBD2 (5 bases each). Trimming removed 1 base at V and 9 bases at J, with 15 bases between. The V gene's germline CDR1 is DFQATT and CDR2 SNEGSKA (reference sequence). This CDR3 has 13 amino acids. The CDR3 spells CSARGSGRTAQYF. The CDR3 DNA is TGCAGTGCTAGAGGGTCGGGGCGGACGGCCCAGTACTTC.

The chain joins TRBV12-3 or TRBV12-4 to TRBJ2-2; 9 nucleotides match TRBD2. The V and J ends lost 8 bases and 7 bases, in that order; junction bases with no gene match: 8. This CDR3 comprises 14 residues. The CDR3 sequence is CASLPSGNIGELFF. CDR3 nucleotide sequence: TGTGCCAGCTTGCCTAGCGGGAATATCGGGGAGCTGTTTTTT.

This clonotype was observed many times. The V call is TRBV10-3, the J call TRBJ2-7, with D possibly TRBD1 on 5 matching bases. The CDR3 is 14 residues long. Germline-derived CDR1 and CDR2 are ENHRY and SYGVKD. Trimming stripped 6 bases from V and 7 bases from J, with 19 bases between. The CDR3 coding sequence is TGTGCCATCAGAACAGGAACCTCCTCCGAGGAGCAGTACTTC. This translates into CAIRTGTSSEEQYF.

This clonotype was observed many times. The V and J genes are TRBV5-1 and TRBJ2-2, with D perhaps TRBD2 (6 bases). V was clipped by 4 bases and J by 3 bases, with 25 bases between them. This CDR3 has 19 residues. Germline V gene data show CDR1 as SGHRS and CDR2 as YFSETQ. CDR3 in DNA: TGCGCCAGCAGCCCCGGGCAAGGGTTTCCGGGACTTTACACCGGGGAGCTGTTTTTT. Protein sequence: CASSPGQGFPGLYTGELFF.

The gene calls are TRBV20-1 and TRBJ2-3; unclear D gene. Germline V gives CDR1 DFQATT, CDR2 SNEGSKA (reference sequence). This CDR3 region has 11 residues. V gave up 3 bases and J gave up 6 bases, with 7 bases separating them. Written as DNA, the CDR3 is TGCAGTGCTAGCATCGCCGATACGCAGTATTTT. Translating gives CSASIADTQYF.

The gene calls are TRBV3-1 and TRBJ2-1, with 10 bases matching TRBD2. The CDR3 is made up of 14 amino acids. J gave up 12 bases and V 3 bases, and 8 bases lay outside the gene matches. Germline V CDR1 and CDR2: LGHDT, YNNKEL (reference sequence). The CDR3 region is CASSHGTSVLGQFF. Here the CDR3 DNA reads TGTGCCAGCAGCCACGGGACTAGCGTGCTTGGGCAGTTCTTC.

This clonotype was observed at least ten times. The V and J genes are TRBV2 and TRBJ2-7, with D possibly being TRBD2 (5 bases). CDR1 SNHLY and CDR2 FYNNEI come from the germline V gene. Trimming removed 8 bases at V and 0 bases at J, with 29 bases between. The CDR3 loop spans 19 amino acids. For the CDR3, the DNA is TGTGCCAGCCGAGAGCCTACGGGCCGAACTAGTTCCATCTCCTACGAGCAGTACTTC. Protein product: CASREPTGRTSSISYEQYF.

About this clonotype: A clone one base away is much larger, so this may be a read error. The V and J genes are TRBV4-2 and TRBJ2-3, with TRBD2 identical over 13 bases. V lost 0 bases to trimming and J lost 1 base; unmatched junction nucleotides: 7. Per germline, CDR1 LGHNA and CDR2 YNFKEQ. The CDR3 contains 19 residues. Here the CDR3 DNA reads TGTGCCAGCAGCCAAGAGAGGACTAGCGGGAGCGGTCGCACAGATACGCAGTATTTT. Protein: CASSQERTSGSGRTDTQYF.

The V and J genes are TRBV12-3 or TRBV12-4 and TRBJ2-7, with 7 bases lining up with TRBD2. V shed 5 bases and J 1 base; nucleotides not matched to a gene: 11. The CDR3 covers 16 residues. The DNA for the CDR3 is TGTGCCAGCAGTCCGCCATGGGGCGGGGGATCCTACGAGCAGTACTTC. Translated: CASSPPWGGGSYEQYF.

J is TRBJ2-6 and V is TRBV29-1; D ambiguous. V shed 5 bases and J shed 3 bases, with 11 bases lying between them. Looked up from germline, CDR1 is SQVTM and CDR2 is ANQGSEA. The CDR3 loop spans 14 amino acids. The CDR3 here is CSVSPRSGANVLTF. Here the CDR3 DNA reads TGCAGCGTTTCCCCCAGGAGTGGGGCCAACGTCCTGACTTTC.

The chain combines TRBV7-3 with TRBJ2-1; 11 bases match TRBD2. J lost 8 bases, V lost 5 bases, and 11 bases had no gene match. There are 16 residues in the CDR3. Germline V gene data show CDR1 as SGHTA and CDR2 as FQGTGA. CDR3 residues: CASSTSGLAAWDEQFF. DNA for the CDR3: TGTGCCAGCAGCACATCGGGACTAGCGGCCTGGGATGAGCAGTTCTTC.

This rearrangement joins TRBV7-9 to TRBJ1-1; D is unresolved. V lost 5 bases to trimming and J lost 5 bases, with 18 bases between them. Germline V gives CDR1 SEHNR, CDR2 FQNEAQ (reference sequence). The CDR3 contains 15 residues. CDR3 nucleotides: TGTGCCAGCAGCCCGCCCACCCTACGGGGAACTGAAGCTTTCTTT. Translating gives CASSPPTLRGTEAFF.

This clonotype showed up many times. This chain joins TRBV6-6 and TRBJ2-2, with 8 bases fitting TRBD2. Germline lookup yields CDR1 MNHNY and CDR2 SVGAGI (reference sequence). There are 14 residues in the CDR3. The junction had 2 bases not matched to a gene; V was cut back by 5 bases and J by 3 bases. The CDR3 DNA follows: TGTGCCAGCAGTATAGCGGGGTACACCGGGGAGCTGTTTTTT. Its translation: CASSIAGYTGELFF.

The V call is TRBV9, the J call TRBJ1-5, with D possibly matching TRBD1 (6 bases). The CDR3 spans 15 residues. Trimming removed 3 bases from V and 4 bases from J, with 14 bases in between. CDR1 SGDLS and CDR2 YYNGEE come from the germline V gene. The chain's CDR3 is CASSAVMRGNQPQHF. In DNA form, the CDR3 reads TGTGCCAGCAGCGCCGTTATGAGGGGGAATCAGCCCCAGCATTTT. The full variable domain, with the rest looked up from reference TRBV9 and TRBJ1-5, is DSGVTQTPKHLITATGQRVTLRCSPRSGDLSVYWYQQSLDQGLQFLIQYYNGEERAKGNILERFSAQQFPDLHSELNLSSLELGDSALYFCASSAVMRGNQPQHFGDGTRLSIL.

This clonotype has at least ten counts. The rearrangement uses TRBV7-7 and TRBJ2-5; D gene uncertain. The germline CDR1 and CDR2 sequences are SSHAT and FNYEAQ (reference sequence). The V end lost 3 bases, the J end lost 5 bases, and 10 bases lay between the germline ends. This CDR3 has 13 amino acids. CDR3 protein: CASSLRRRETQYF. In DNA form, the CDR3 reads TGTGCCAGCAGCTTGCGGCGGCGGGAGACCCAGTACTTC.

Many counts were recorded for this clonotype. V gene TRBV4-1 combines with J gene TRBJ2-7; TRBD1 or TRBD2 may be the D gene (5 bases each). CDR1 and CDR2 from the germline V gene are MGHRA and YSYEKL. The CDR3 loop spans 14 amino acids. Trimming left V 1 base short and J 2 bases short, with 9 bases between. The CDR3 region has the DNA TGCGCCAGCAGCCAAGTAGAGGGGACCTACGAGCAGTACTTC. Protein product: CASSQVEGTYEQYF.

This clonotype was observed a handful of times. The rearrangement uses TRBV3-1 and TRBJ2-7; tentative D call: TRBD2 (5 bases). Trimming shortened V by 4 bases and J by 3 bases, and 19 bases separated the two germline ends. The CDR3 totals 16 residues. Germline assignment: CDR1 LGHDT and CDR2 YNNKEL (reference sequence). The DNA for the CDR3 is TGTGCCAGCAGCCGCTCGACTACCTCAGGCTACTACGAGCAGTACTTC. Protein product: CASSRSTTSGYYEQYF.

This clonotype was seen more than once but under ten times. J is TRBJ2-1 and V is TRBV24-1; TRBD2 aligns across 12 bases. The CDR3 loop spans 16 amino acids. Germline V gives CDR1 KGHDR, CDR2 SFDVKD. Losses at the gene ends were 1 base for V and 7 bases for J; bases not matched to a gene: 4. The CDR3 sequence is CATSDLSLAGGNEQFF. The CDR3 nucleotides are TGTGCCACCAGTGATTTATCTCTAGCGGGAGGGAATGAGCAGTTCTTC.

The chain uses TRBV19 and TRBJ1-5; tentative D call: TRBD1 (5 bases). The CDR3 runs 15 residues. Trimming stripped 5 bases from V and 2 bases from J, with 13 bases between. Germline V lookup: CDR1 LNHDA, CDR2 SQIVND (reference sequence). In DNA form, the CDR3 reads TGTGCCAGTAGTGGGGTGGGCAGGGGCAATCAGCCCCAGCATTTT. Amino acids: CASSGVGRGNQPQHF. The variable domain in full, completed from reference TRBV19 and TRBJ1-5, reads DGGITQSPKYLFRKEGQNVTLSCEQNLNHDAMYWYRQDPGQGLRLIYYSQIVNDFQKGDIAEGYSVSREKKESFPLTVTSAQKNPTAFYLCASSGVGRGNQPQHFGDGTRLSIL.

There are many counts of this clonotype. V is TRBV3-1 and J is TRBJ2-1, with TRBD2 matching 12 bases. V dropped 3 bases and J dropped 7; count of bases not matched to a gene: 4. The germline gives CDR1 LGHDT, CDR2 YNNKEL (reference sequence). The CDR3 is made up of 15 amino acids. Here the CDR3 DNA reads TGTGCCAGCAGCCATTGGGGGACTAGCGGGAATGAGCAGTTCTTC. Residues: CASSHWGTSGNEQFF.